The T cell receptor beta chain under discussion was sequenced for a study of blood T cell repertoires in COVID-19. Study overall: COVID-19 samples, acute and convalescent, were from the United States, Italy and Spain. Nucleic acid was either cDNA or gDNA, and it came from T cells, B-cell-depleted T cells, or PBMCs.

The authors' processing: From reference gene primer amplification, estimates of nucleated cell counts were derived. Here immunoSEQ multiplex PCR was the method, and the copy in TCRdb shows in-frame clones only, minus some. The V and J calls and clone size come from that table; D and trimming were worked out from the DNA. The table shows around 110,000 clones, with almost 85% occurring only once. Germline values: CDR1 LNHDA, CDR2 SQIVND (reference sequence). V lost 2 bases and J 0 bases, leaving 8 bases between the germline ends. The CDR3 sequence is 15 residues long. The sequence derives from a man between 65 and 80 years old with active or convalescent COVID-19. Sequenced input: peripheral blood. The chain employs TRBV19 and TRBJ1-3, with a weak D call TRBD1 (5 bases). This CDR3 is CASSILRDSGNTIYF. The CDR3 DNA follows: TGTGCCAGTAGTATACTCAGGGACTCTGGAAACACCATATATTTT.